The T cell receptor (beta chain) described here comes from a study of CXCR3-negative and CXCR3-positive naive CD8 T cells. Points from the study as a whole: Most assays were run on fresh PBMCs (CXCR3 expression partially decreased after cryopreservation).

Remarks on this clonotype: Its matching antigen is unknown.

In preparing the TRB cDNA libraries, 5' RACE with UMI labels was used. Each CDR3 protein gets one entry in TCRdb, which reprocessed the 5' RACE reads and gives no DNA. Its table lists 150,000 or so distinct CDR3 sequences. This CDR3 is built from 15 residues. Germline CDR1 and CDR2: MDHEN and SYDVKM. The receptor was derived from a human donor in good health. Some clones in this sample may be carry-over from other donors' samples. This chain links TRBV28 with TRBJ1-5; without DNA, the TCRdb call of TRBD1 cannot be checked. Sequencing was performed on naive CXCR3- CD8+ T cells from blood. Subset here: CD45RO-CCR7+CD27+CD95- naive CD8+ T cells lacking CXCR3 (TNR3-). The chain's CDR3 is CASIKGQGPNQPQHF.